This TCR beta chain is drawn from a study of T-cell reconstitution after alpha-beta-depleted transplantation in children. Construction of the TCRbeta library involved unique molecular identifiers. TCRdb independently ran MiXCR on the PCR reads; one entry per CDR3 protein. The data hold roughly 500,000 distinct CDR3 sequences, with about 31% observed a single time. The CDR3 is 13 amino acids. V lost 6 bases to trimming and J lost 6 bases, with 14 bases between them. The source material was PBMCs from the stem cell graft donor, sampled from the stem cell graft. This receptor was obtained from a human donor who donated a stem cell graft to a child with aplastic anemia. This chain uses TRBV12-3 or TRBV12-4 with TRBJ1-1; tentative D call: TRBD1 (6 bases). The CDR3 sequence: CASREQGRSEAFF. The CDR3 nucleotides are TGTGCCAGCAGGGAGCAGGGGAGGTCTGAAGCTTTCTTT.